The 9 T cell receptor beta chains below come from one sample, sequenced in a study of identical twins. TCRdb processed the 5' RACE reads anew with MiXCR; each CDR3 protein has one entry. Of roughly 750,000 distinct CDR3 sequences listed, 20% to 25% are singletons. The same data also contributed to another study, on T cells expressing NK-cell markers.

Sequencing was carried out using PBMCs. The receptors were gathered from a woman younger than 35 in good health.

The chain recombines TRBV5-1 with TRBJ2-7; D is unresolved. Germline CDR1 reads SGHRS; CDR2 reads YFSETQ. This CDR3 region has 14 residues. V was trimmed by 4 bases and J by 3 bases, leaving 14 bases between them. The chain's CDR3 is CASSVAPTSYEQYF. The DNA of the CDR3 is TGCGCCAGCAGCGTTGCCCCCACAAGCTACGAGCAGTACTTC.

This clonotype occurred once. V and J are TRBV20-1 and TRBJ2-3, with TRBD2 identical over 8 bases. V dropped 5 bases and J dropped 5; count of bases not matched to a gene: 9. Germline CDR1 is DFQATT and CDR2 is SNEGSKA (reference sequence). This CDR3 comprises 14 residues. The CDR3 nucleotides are TGCAGTGCTGCGAGCGGGAGCCCCCAAGATACGCAGTATTTT. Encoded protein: CSAASGSPQDTQYF.

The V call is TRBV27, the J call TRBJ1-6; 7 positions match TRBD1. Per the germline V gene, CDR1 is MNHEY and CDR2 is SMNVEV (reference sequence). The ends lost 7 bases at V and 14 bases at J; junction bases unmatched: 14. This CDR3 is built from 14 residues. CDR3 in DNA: TGTGCCAGCAAGGCCAGACAGGGTGGTTCGTCCCTCCACTTT. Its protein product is CASKARQGGSSLHF.

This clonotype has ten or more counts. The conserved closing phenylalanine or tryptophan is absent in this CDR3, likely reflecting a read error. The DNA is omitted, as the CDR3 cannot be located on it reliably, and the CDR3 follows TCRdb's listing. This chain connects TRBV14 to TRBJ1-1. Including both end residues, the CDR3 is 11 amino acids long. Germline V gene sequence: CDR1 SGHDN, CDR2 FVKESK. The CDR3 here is CASSQDNRTAA.

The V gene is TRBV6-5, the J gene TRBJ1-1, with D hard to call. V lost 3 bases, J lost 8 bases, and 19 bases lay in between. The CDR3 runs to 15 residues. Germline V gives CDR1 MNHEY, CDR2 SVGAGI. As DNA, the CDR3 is TGTGCCAGCAGTTATGCCGGGATAGACACAAAAGAAGCTTTCTTT. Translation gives CASSYAGIDTKEAFF.

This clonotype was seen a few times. CDR3 in DNA: TGTGCCAGCAGCTCGACCGGGACAGTTGATTACGAGCAGTACTTC. Its translation is CASSSTGTVDYEQYF. The chain recombines TRBV7-9 with TRBJ2-7, with TRBD1 matching over 7 bases. CDR1 and CDR2 (germline): SEHNR, FQNEAQ (reference sequence). This CDR3 has 15 amino acids. The junction had 10 bases not matched to a gene; V was cut back by 4 bases and J by 4 bases.

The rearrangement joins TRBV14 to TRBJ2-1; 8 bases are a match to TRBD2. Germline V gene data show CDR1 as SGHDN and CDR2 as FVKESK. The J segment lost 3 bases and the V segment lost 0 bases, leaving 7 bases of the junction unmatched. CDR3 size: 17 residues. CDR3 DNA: TGTGCCAGCAGCCAAGAACTCGCTAGCGGGTTCTACAATGAGCAGTTCTTC. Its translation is CASSQELASGFYNEQFF.

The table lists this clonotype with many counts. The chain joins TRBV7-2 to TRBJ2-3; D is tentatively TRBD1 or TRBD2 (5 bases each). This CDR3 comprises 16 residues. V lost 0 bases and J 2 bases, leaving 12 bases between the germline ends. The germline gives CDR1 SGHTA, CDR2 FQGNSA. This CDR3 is CASSLAGRLYTDTQYF. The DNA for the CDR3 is TGTGCCAGCAGCTTAGCGGGACGGTTGTACACAGATACGCAGTATTTT.

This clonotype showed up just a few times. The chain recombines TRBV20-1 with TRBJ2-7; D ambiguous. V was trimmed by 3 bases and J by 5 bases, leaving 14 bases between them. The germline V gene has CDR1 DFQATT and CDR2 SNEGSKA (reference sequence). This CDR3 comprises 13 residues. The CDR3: CSASRYPRDEQYF. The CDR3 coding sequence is TGCAGTGCTAGTAGGTACCCACGGGACGAGCAGTACTTC.